This T cell receptor beta chain came from a study of post-analysis software for immune sequencing data. Of note for this clonotype: Its antigen is as yet unknown.

Study findings and constraints: Co-batched samples clustered tightly together by F measure. A handful of TRBV segments were significantly more frequent in patients than in controls. TRBV5-6, TRBV5-1 and TRBV20-1 were among these segments. For normalized Chao1 diversity, multiple sclerosis patients scored significantly lower than controls did.

cDNA libraries for TCR beta contained unique molecular identifiers. Starting from roughly 1.1 to 9.2 million T cells, the study yielded approximately 460,000 cDNA molecules. TCRdb re-called the PCR reads with MiXCR, one entry per CDR3 protein. This table has roughly 400,000 distinct CDR3 sequences, 30% to 45% appearing once. CDR3 length equals 15 residues. Trimming cost V 0 bases and J 8 bases, with 15 bases left between them. Germline values: CDR1 SGHRS, CDR2 YFSETQ. The chain is built from TRBV5-1 and TRBJ2-1, with D uncertain. The sequence was collected from a girl under 10 years old with multiple sclerosis. The sample consisted of blood. CDR3 sequence reads: CASSLAANSGYEQFF. CDR3 DNA: TGCGCCAGCAGCTTGGCCGCGAACTCTGGCTATGAGCAGTTCTTC.